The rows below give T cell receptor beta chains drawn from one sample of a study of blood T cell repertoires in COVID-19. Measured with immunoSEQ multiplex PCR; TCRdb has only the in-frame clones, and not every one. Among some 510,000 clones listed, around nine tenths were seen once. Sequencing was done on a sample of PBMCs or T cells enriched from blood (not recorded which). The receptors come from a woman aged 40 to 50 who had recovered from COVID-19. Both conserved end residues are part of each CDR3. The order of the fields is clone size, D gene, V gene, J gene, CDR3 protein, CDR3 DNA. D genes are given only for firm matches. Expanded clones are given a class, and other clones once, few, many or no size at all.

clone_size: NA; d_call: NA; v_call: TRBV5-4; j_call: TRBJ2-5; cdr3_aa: CASSLVGAGETQYF; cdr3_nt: TGTGCCAGCAGCTTGGTGGGAGCGGGAGAGACCCAGTACTTC
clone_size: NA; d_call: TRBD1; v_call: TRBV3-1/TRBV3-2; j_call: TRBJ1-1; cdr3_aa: CASSPGQRNTEAFF; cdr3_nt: TGTGCCAGCAGCCCGGGACAGCGGAACACTGAAGCTTTCTTT
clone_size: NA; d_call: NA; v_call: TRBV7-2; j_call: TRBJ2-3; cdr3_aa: CASSLNYNTDTQYF; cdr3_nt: TGTGCCAGCAGCCTGAACTATAACACAGATACGCAGTATTTT
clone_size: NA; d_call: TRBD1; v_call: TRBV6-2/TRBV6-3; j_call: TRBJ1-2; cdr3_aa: CASSYLPFDREDGYTF; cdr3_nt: TGTGCCAGCAGTTACTTACCCTTTGACAGGGAGGATGGCTACACCTTC
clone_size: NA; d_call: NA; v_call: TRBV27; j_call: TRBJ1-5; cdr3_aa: CASSLIGANQPQHF; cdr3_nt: TGTGCCAGCAGTTTAATTGGGGCCAATCAGCCCCAGCATTTT
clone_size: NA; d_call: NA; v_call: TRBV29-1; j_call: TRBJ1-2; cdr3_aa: CSVEVAGRKGGYTF; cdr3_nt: TGCAGCGTTGAAGTTGCAGGGAGGAAAGGTGGCTACACCTTC
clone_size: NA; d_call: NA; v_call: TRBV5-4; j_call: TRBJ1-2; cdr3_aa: CASSLPGTPYGYTF; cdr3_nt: TGTGCCAGCAGCTTACCCGGGACACCTTATGGCTACACCTTC
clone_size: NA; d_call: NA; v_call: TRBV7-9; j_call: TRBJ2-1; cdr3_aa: CASSFVDSYEQFF; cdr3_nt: TGTGCCAGCAGCTTTGTTGACTCATATGAGCAGTTCTTC
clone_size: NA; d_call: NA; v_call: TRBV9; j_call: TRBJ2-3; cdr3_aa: CASSVGAGLVTNTQYF; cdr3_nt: TGTGCCAGCAGCGTAGGGGCAGGCCTTGTGACTAATACGCAGTATTTT
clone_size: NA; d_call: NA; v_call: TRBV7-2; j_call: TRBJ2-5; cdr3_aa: CASSLDLARKETQYF; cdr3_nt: TGTGCCAGCAGCTTAGACCTAGCGCGCAAAGAGACCCAGTACTTC
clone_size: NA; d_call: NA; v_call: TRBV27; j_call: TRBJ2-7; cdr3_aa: CASSPTGQRHEQYF; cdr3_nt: TGTGCCAGCAGTCCGACAGGCCAACGCCACGAGCAGTACTTC
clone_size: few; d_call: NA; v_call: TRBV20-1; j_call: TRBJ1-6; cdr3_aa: CSAIDSPSSPLHF; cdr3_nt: TGCAGTGCTATTGACAGTCCCTCATCACCCCTCCACTTT
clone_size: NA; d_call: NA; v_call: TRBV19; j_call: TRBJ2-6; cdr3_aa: CASSTEGIGANVLTF; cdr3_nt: TGTGCCAGTAGTACGGAGGGAATCGGGGCCAACGTCCTGACTTTC
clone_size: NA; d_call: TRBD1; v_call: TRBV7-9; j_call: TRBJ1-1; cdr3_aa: CASSLVEGTGTEAFF; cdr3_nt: TGTGCCAGCAGCTTAGTCGAGGGGACAGGGACTGAAGCTTTCTTT
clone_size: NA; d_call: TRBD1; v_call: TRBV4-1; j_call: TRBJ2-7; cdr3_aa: CASSQDHRGSYEQYF; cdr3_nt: TGCGCCAGCAGCCAAGATCACAGGGGCTCCTACGAGCAGTACTTC
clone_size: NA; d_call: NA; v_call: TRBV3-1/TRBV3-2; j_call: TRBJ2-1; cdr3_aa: CASSQTDGSSYNEQFF; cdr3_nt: TGTGCCAGCAGCCAAACTGACGGGAGCTCCTACAATGAGCAGTTCTTC
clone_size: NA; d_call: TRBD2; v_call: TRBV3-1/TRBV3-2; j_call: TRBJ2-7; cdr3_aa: CASSTTSGVQYF; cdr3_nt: TGTGCCAGCTCAACCACTAGCGGAGTCCAGTACTTC
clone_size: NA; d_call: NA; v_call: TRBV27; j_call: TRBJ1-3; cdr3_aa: CASSLRGYGNTIYF; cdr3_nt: TGTGCCAGCAGTTTAAGGGGGTACGGAAACACCATATATTTT
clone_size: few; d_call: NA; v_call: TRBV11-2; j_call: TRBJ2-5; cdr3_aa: CASSLDRAAAGETQYF; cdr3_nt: TGTGCCAGCAGCTTAGATCGGGCAGCGGCGGGAGAGACCCAGTACTTC
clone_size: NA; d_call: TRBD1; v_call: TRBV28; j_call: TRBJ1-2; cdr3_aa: CASSYDRDRVRDYGYTF; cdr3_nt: TGTGCCAGCAGTTATGACAGGGACAGGGTGAGGGACTATGGCTACACCTTC
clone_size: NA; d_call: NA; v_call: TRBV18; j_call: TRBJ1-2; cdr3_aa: CASSPDITDYGYTF; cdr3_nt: TGTGCCAGCTCACCAGACATTACAGACTATGGCTACACCTTC
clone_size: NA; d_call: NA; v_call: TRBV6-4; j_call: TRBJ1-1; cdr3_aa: CASSPEEGGTEAFF; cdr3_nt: TGTGCCAGCAGTCCCGAGGAGGGGGGGACTGAAGCTTTCTTT
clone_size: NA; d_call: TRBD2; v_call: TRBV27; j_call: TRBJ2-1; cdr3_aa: CASSLAGVFNEQFF; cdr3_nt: TGTGCCAGCAGTTTAGCGGGAGTTTTCAATGAGCAGTTCTTC
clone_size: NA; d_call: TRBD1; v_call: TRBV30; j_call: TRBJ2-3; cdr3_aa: CAWSPIHRDSTQYF; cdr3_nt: TGTGCCTGGAGTCCAATCCACAGGGACAGCACGCAGTATTTT
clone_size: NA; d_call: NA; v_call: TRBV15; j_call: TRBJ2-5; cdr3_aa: CATGVETQYF; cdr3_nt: TGTGCCACCGGAGTGGAGACCCAGTACTTC
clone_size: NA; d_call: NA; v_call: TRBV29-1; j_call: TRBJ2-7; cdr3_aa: CSVEDRQAYEQYF; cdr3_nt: TGCAGCGTTGAAGATAGGCAGGCCTACGAGCAGTACTTC